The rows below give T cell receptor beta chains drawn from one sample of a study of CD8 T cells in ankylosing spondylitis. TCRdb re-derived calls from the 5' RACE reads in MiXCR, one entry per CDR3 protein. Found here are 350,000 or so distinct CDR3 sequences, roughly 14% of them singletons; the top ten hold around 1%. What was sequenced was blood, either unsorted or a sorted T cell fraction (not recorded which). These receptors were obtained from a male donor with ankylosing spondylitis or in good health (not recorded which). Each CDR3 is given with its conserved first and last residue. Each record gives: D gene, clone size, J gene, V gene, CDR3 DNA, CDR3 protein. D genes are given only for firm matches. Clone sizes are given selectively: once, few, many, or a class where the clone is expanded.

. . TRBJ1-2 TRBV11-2 TGTGCCAGCAGCTTAGTGCCTGAGAACTATGGCTACACCTTC CASSLVPENYGYTF
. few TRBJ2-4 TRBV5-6 TGTGCCAGCAGCTTGCTCCTAGATCCCTCATCCAAAGCCAAAAACATTCAGTACTTC CASSLLLDPSSKAKNIQYF
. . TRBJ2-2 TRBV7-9 TGTGCCGTTAGGGGGAGGAACACCGGGGAGCTGTTTTTT CAVRGRNTGELFF
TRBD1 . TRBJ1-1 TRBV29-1 TGCAGCGTCCGAACCGGGACAGGGACTGGGAACACTGAAGCTTTCTTT CSVRTGTGTGNTEAFF
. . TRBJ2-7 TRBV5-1 TGCGCCGGGATCCTAAGGGGTACTCCCTACGAGCAGTACTTC CAGILRGTPYEQYF
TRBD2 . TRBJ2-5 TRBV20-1 TGCAGTGCGCCCTCCCCGGGGGGGACCCAGTACTTC CSAPSPGGTQYF
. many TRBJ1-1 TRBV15 TGTGCCACCAGCAGACAACTCCAGGGGACTGAAGCTTTCTTT CATSRQLQGTEAFF
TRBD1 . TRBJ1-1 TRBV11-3 TGTGCCAGCAGCTCGACAGGGCTGATGAACACTGAAGCTTTCTTT CASSSTGLMNTEAFF
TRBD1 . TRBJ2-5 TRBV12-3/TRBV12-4 TGTGCCAGCAGTCCAATACAGGGGTTGGAGACCCAGTACTTC CASSPIQGLETQYF
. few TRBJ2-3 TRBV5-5 TGTGCCAGCAGCTTGGAGGGCGGCCTTAGCACAGATACGCAGTATTTT CASSLEGGLSTDTQYF
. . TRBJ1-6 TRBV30 TGTGCCTGGAATCAAGCGGGAAATTCACCCCTCCACTTT CAWNQAGNSPLHF
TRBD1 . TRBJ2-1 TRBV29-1 TGCAGCGTTGAAGGTCCCAGGGGGCGCGTATACAATGAGCAGTTCTTC CSVEGPRGRVYNEQFF
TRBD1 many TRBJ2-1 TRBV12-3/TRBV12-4 TGTGCCAGCAGTTTAACGGGACAGGGTACTCATGAGCAGTTCTTC CASSLTGQGTHEQFF
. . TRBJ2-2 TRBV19 TGTGCCAGTAGTATCGGGTTATCCGGGGAGCTGTTTTTT CASSIGLSGELFF
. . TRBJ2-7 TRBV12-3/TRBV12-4 TGTGCCAGCAGCCTGAATCTTCTCGCCAAGTACTTC CASSLNLLAKYF
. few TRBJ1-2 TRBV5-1 TGCGCCAGCAGCTTGCTTCCGGTATCTAACTATGGCTACACCTTC CASSLLPVSNYGYTF
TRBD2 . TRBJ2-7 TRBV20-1 TGCAGTGCGGCGGGAGCGGGAGGAGAAAAGTACTTC CSAAGAGGEKYF
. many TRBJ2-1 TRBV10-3 TGTGCCATCAGTGGACAAGCGGATTACAATGAGCAGTTCTTC CAISGQADYNEQFF
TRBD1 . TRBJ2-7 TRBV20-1 TGCAGTGCTAGAACAGGGGGAGCATACGAGCAGTACTTC CSARTGGAYEQYF
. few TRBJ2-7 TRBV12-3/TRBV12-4 TGTGCCAGCAGTCGTCGGCCGGGAGAGGGCTACGAGCAGTACTTC CASSRRPGEGYEQYF
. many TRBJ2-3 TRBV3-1 TGTGCCAGCAGCCAAGTGGCAGGTTTTGATACGCAGTATTTT CASSQVAGFDTQYF
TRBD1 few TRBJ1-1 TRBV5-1 TGCGCCAGCAGCTTGGATGCAGGGGGGACTGAAGCTTTCTTT CASSLDAGGTEAFF
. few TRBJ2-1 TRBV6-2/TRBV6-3 TGTGCCAGCAGTTGGCCTCAACCTTACAATGAGCAGTTCTTC CASSWPQPYNEQFF
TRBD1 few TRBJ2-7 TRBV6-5 TGTGCCAGCAGTTCTGGACAGGGAGACTACGAGCAGTACTTC CASSSGQGDYEQYF
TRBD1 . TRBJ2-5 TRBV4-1 TGCGCCAGCAGCCAACGTCACAGGGGATGGGGGCAAGAGACCCAGTACTTC CASSQRHRGWGQETQYF
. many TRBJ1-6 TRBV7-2 TGTGCCAGCAGCTCTACAGGGTCCAATTCACCCCTCCACTTT CASSSTGSNSPLHF
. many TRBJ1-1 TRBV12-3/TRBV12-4 TGTGCCAGCAGTTTTTCCACTGAAGCTTTCTTT CASSFSTEAFF
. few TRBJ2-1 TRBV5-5 TGTGCCAGCAGCCCCTCAGCAGTTAGTATAGGTGAGCAGTTCTTC CASSPSAVSIGEQFF
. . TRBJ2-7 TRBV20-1 TGCAGTGCTAGCAATGGGGGGCAGTACTTC CSASNGGQYF
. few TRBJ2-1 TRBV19 TGTGCCAGTAGTATAGACACGACTAGACCGGGATACAATGAGCAGTTCTTC CASSIDTTRPGYNEQFF
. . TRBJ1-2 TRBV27 TGTGCCAGCAGTTTGAGCAGGGATGTTGTGGGCTACACCTTC CASSLSRDVVGYTF
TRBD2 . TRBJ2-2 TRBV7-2 TGTGACAGCAGCTTAGCGGGGGACACCGGGGAGCTGTTTTTT CDSSLAGDTGELFF
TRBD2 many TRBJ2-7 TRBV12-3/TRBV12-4 TGTGCCAGCATGACTAGCGCTAAAAACTACGAGCAGTACTTC CASMTSAKNYEQYF
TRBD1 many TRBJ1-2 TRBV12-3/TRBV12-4 TGTGCCAGCAGGCGACAGGGTGAGAACTATGGCTACACCTTC CASRRQGENYGYTF
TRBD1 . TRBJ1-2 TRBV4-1 TGCGCCAGCAGCCAACCGAATACAGGGGTTATCTATGGCTACACCTTC CASSQPNTGVIYGYTF
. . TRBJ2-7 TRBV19 TGTGCCAGTAGTCCCGGACTGTTCTCCTACGAGCAGTACTTC CASSPGLFSYEQYF
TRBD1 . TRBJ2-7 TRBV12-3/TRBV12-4 TGTGCCAGCACCTTAGGGACAGACCCCTACGAGCAGTACTTC CASTLGTDPYEQYF
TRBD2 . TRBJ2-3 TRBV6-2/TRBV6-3 TGTGCCAGCAGTACGGGACTAGCGGGAGATCCGGATACGCAGTATTTT CASSTGLAGDPDTQYF
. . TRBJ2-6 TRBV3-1 TGTGCCAGCAGCCCCGATGTAGAACCCGGGGTCACTGGGGCCAACGTCCTGACTTTC CASSPDVEPGVTGANVLTF
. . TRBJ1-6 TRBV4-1 TGCGCCAGCAGCCAAGGTGTGAGCTCCTATAATTCACCCCTCCACTTT CASSQGVSSYNSPLHF
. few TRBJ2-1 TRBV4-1 TGCGCCAGCAGCCAAGATCGTTCGGGGCAAACCTACAATGAGCAGTTCTTC CASSQDRSGQTYNEQFF
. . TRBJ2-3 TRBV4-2 TGTGCCAGCAGCCAACACAGGGGAGGCCCAGATACGCAGTATTTT CASSQHRGGPDTQYF
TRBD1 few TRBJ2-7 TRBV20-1 TGCAGTGCCGGCGACAGGGTCAGTTACGAGCAGTACTTC CSAGDRVSYEQYF
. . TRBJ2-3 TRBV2 TGTGCCAGCAGTGACAGGGAAGGTGATACGCAGTATTTT CASSDREGDTQYF
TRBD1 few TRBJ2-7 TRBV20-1 TGCAGTGCTCAAGCCCAGACAGGGGGCCTTACCCCCCGCTACGAGCAGTACTTC CSAQAQTGGLTPRYEQYF
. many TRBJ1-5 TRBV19 TGTGCCAGCTCAGACAGGTCTGGGCAGCCCCAGCATTTT CASSDRSGQPQHF
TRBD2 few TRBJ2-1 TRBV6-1 TGTGCCAGCAGGACTAGCAGTCGGAATGAGCAGTTCTTC CASRTSSRNEQFF
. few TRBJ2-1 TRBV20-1 TGCAGTGCGTTAGCGGTCCTCAACTACAATGAGCAGTTCTTC CSALAVLNYNEQFF
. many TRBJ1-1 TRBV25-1 TGTGCCAGCAGTGAATTGGGGATTGAAGCTTTCTTT CASSELGIEAFF
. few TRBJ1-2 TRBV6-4 TGTGCCAGCAGTGCCACAGGGTATGGCTACACCTTC CASSATGYGYTF
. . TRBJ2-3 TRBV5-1 TGCGCCAGCAGCGACCAGGGCACAGATACGCAGTATTTT CASSDQGTDTQYF
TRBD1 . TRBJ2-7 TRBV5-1 TGCGCCAGCAGCTTGGACAGGGGTAGGGACGAGCAGTACTTC CASSLDRGRDEQYF
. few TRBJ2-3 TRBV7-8 TGTGCCAGCAGCTTAACCAGGACTACAGATACGCAGTATTTT CASSLTRTTDTQYF
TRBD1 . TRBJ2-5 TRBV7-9 TGTGCCTTGGGACAGGCGGTGGAGGAGACCCAGTACTTC CALGQAVEETQYF
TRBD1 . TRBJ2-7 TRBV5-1 TGCGCCAGCAGCCTCCTCCCGGGACAGGGGGCTCCCGTCGAGCAGTACTTC CASSLLPGQGAPVEQYF
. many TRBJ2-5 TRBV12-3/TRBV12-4 TGTGCCAGCAGTTTAGGGCCAGGGGAAGAGACCCAGTACTTC CASSLGPGEETQYF
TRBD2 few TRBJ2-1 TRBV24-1 TGTGCCACCAGTGCGGGGGGAGCGGGGGCTTACAATGAGCAGTTCTTC CATSAGGAGAYNEQFF